One sample yielded the 10 T cell receptor beta chains listed below, sequenced in a study of blood T cell repertoires in COVID-19. Clones were sequenced by immunoSEQ multiplex PCR, and TCRdb holds only the in-frame ones, with some missing. Among 300,000 to 500,000 clones, roughly 90% were seen once, and the ten largest hold roughly 2%. Material: PBMCs or T cells enriched from blood (not recorded which). The receptor set was obtained from a woman in her thirties or forties with acute COVID-19.

V is TRBV14 and J is TRBJ2-3; 7 bases line up with TRBD1. Germline V gene sequence: CDR1 SGHDN, CDR2 FVKESK. This CDR3 has 15 residues. V lost 4 bases, J lost 3 bases, and 7 bases stayed unmatched. The CDR3 protein is CASSPRQGRTDTQYF. The CDR3 nucleotides read TGTGCCAGCAGCCCTCGACAGGGTCGGACAGATACGCAGTATTTT.

Only a few counts were recorded for this clone. The chain links TRBV18 to TRBJ1-2; 7 bases align to TRBD1. V trimming: 0 bases; J trimming: 0 bases; junction bases outside the gene matches: 1. Per the germline V gene, CDR1 is KGHSH and CDR2 is LQKENI. This CDR3 has 15 amino acids. CDR3: CASSPPGQPNYGYTF. Written as DNA, the CDR3 is TGTGCCAGCTCACCACCGGGACAGCCTAACTATGGCTACACCTTC.

The chain links TRBV18 to TRBJ1-1; D is undetermined. Germline loops: CDR1 KGHSH, CDR2 LQKENI. V was pared by 3 bases and J by 3 bases, with 11 bases between. The CDR3 is made up of 14 amino acids. Here the CDR3 reads CASSPTLVYTEAFF. DNA of the CDR3: TGTGCCAGCTCACCGACTCTGGTCTACACTGAAGCTTTCTTT. The full variable domain, its missing parts supplied by reference TRBV18 and TRBJ1-1, is NAGVMQNPRHLVRRRGQEARLRCSPMKGHSHVYWYRQLPEEGLKFMVYLQKENIIDESGMPKERFSAEFPKEGPSILRIQQVVRGDSAAYFCASSPTLVYTEAFFGQGTRLTVV.

The chain uses TRBV19 and TRBJ2-1, with D perhaps TRBD2 (6 bases). V was pared by 3 bases and J by 9 bases, with 12 bases between. Germline V gene data show CDR1 as LNHDA and CDR2 as SQIVND (reference sequence). The CDR3 consists of 13 residues. CDR3 region: CASSMGGDGEQFF. The CDR3 region has the DNA TGTGCCAGTAGTATGGGGGGAGACGGTGAGCAGTTCTTC.

The chain uses TRBV7-8 and TRBJ2-7, with 8 bases that match TRBD1. The CDR3 covers 16 residues. J was trimmed by 5 bases and V by 3 bases; bases with no gene match: 12. The V gene's germline CDR1 is SGHVS and CDR2 FQNEAQ. CDR3 DNA: TGTGCCAGCAGCTTCCTGAAACCAGGGGGCAGGAACGAGCAGTACTTC. It encodes CASSFLKPGGRNEQYF.

The chain links TRBV5-1 to TRBJ2-5; 12 bases agree with TRBD2. CDR3 length: 15 amino acids. Germline V lookup: CDR1 SGHRS, CDR2 YFSETQ. The ends lost 5 bases at V and 5 bases at J; junction bases unmatched: 7. The CDR3 is CASRQRGLAGETQYF. The CDR3 nucleotides are TGCGCCAGCAGGCAACGAGGACTAGCGGGGGAGACCCAGTACTTC. Filled out from reference TRBV5-1 and TRBJ2-5, the complete variable domain reads KAGVTQTPRYLIKTRGQQVTLSCSPISGHRSVSWYQQTPGQGLQFLFEYFSETQRNKGNFPGRFSGRQFSNSRSEMNVSTLELGDSALYLCASRQRGLAGETQYFGPGTRLLVL.

The CDR3 coding sequence is TGTGCCATCAGTGGGCAGAGGGGGCTCGATCAGCCCCAGCATTTT. It codes for CAISGQRGLDQPQHF. The genes are TRBV10-3 and TRBJ1-5; TRBD1 matches at 7 bases. This CDR3 is 15 amino acids long. Trimming removed 4 bases from V and 5 bases from J; junction bases left unmatched: 8. Germline lookup yields CDR1 ENHRY and CDR2 SYGVKD.

This rearrangement joins TRBV4-2 to TRBJ1-5, with D hard to call. Trimming cost V 0 bases and J 3 bases, with 9 bases left between them. The CDR3 is 15 residues long. Germline V gene sequence: CDR1 LGHNA, CDR2 YNFKEQ. The CDR3 bases are TGTGCCAGCAGCCAAGATCGACAAAACAATCAGCCCCAGCATTTT. Translation gives CASSQDRQNNQPQHF.

The chain couples TRBV2 to TRBJ1-1; D perhaps matches TRBD1 (6 bases). Trimming stripped 10 bases from V and 1 base from J, with 10 bases between. The CDR3 is made up of 12 amino acids. Germline loops: CDR1 SNHLY, CDR2 FYNNEI. CDR3 coding DNA: TGTGCCACCAGGGGCCAGAACACTGAAGCTTTCTTT. Amino acids: CATRGQNTEAFF.

J is TRBJ1-5 and V is TRBV19; 7 bases map to TRBD1. This CDR3 has 15 residues. Germline-derived CDR1 and CDR2 are LNHDA and SQIVND (reference sequence). After removal of 1 base from V and 5 bases from J, the junction contained 5 bases not matched to a gene. CDR3 residues: CASSIGGQGDQPQHF. CDR3 DNA sequence: TGTGCCAGTAGTATAGGAGGTCAGGGGGATCAGCCCCAGCATTTT.